The 17 T cell receptor beta chains below come from one sample, sequenced in a study of cytomegalovirus exposure and HLA in healthy donors. 60 Vbeta and 13 Jbeta primers were used in PCR. TCRdb's copy holds only in-frame clones and misses some; the assay was immunoSEQ multiplex PCR. The sample holds some 200,000 clones, 60% to 85% seen once. Sequencing used PBMCs. Receptors were obtained from a man aged 35-49 years in good health and CMV-seronegative.

The chain links TRBV7-9 to TRBJ2-7, with 9 bases identical to TRBD1. The CDR3 is 15 amino acids. Unmatched junction bases numbered 5, after V lost 1 base and J lost 4 bases. Germline values: CDR1 SEHNR, CDR2 FQNEAQ (reference sequence). CDR3 coding DNA: TGTGCCAGCAGCTTAGTGAAGACAGGGGGATACGAGCAGTACTTC. It codes for CASSLVKTGGYEQYF.

This chain uses TRBV19 with TRBJ1-1, with 7 bases lining up with TRBD1. This CDR3 spans 15 amino acids. Germline V gene data show CDR1 as LNHDA and CDR2 as SQIVND (reference sequence). Losses at the gene ends were 5 bases for V and 0 bases for J; bases not matched to a gene: 6. CDR3 protein: CASSQGENLNTEAFF. In nucleotides, the CDR3 is TGTGCCAGTAGTCAGGGGGAGAACTTGAACACTGAAGCTTTCTTT.

This sequence joins TRBV28 and TRBJ1-4, with D possibly matching TRBD1 (6 bases). The V and J ends lost 11 bases and 6 bases respectively, with 10 bases between them. The CDR3 loop spans 11 amino acids. Germline V gene data show CDR1 as MDHEN and CDR2 as SYDVKM. The CDR3 bases are TGTGCCGGGGGCTACGATGAAAAACTGTTTTTT. It encodes CAGGYDEKLFF.

The chain couples TRBV27 to TRBJ2-2, with 8 bases aligning to TRBD2. The germline V gene has CDR1 MNHEY and CDR2 SMNVEV (reference sequence). The ends lost 3 bases at V and 3 bases at J; junction bases unmatched: 6. The CDR3 has 16 amino acids. The CDR3: CASSFIGLADTGELFF. In DNA, the CDR3 is TGTGCCAGCAGTTTCATAGGACTAGCTGACACCGGGGAGCTGTTTTTT.

The J gene is TRBJ2-7, the V gene TRBV15; D remains unclear. The CDR3 loop spans 11 amino acids. From germline, CDR1 is LNHNV and CDR2 YYDKDF (reference sequence). V lost 4 bases to trimming and J lost 3 bases, with 4 bases between them. This chain's CDR3 is CATSNSYEQYF. The CDR3 bases are TGTGCCACCAGCAACAGCTACGAGCAGTACTTC. Filled out from reference TRBV15 and TRBJ2-7, the complete variable domain reads DAMVIQNPRYQVTQFGKPVTLSCSQTLNHNVMYWYQQKSSQAPKLLFHYYDKDFNNEADTPDNFQSRRPNTSFCFLDIRSPGLGDTAMYLCATSNSYEQYFGPGTRLTVT.

V and J are TRBV14 and TRBJ2-3; 10 positions match TRBD2. This CDR3 spans 14 amino acids. Germline CDR1 and CDR2: SGHDN and FVKESK. V lost 2 bases to trimming and J lost 4 bases; unmatched junction nucleotides: 0. The CDR3 loop reads CASSQLAGADTQYF. For the CDR3, the DNA is TGTGCCAGCAGCCAACTAGCGGGAGCAGATACGCAGTATTTT.

The V call is TRBV27, the J call TRBJ2-3; D may be TRBD1 (5 bases). Per the germline V gene, CDR1 is MNHEY and CDR2 is SMNVEV (reference sequence). V was clipped by 5 bases and J by 6 bases, with 6 bases between them. This CDR3 is built from 11 residues. The CDR3, as DNA: TGTGCCAGCAGTCCAGGGGATACGCAGTATTTT. Translating gives CASSPGDTQYF.

V usage is TRBV4-3 and J usage is TRBJ2-2, with 8 bases identical to TRBD1. This CDR3 region has 14 residues. Trimming cost V 4 bases and J 6 bases; bases outside gene matches: 4. Germline V lookup: CDR1 LGHNA, CDR2 YSLEER. CDR3 sequence (DNA): TGCGCCAGCAGCCCAAGACAGGGGTCCGGGGAGCTGTTTTTT. Encoded protein: CASSPRQGSGELFF.

CDR3 nucleotides: TGTGCCAGCAGTAGGGCAGGGGCCTACTCTGGGGCCAACGTCCTGACTTTC. It encodes CASSRAGAYSGANVLTF. The gene calls are TRBV28 and TRBJ2-6; D may be TRBD1 (6 bases). The CDR3 consists of 17 residues. Germline CDR1 reads MDHEN; CDR2 reads SYDVKM. V lost 5 bases and J lost 0, with 14 bases in between.

About this clone itself: In the same sample, other DNA sequences code for this CDR3. The chain combines TRBV5-1 with TRBJ2-3; 13 bases map to TRBD2. There are 19 residues in the CDR3. Germline V CDR1 and CDR2: SGHRS, YFSETQ. After removal of 4 bases from V and 5 bases from J, the junction contained 16 bases not matched to a gene. In nucleotides, the CDR3 is TGCGCCAGCAGCCTGAGATGGACTAGCGGGAGTCAGGTTAAAGATACGCAGTATTTT. Protein sequence: CASSLRWTSGSQVKDTQYF.

The chain employs TRBV15 and TRBJ2-2, with 8 positions matching TRBD1. V was pared by 0 bases and J by 5 bases, with 5 bases of the junction left unmatched. The germline CDR1 and CDR2 sequences are LNHNV and YYDKDF (reference sequence). This CDR3 contains 16 residues. DNA of the CDR3: TGTGCCACCAGCAGAGATCCAGGGGGCGCGACCGGGGAGCTGTTTTTT. Its protein product is CATSRDPGGATGELFF.

The genes are TRBV7-9 and TRBJ2-1; D might be TRBD2 (5 bases). This CDR3 region has 15 residues. V was shortened by 1 base and J by 0 bases, with 7 bases between the two germline ends. Germline CDR1 is SEHNR and CDR2 is FQNEAQ (reference sequence). CDR3 sequence reads: CASSLGRGSYNEQFF. CDR3 in DNA: TGTGCCAGCAGCTTAGGACGGGGCTCCTACAATGAGCAGTTCTTC.

V gene TRBV5-1 combines with J gene TRBJ2-1; D is undetermined. CDR1 and CDR2 (germline): SGHRS, YFSETQ. The length of the CDR3 is 16 residues. Trimming shortened V by 0 bases and J by 6 bases, and 16 bases separated the two germline ends. The CDR3 region has the DNA TGCGCCAGCAGCTTGGCCAGGCACAGCAACTTCAATGAGCAGTTCTTC. The encoded protein is CASSLARHSNFNEQFF.

The genes are TRBV5-1 and TRBJ2-2; 12 bases map to TRBD1. Germline CDR1 is SGHRS and CDR2 is YFSETQ. Trimming removed 4 bases from V and 6 bases from J; junction bases left unmatched: 4. This CDR3 has 15 amino acids. This CDR3 reads CASSDRDRGPGELFF. DNA for the CDR3: TGCGCCAGCAGCGACCGGGACAGGGGGCCCGGGGAGCTGTTTTTT.

The chain carries TRBV27 and TRBJ1-4; 12 bases agree with TRBD1. Trimming cost V 3 bases and J 9 bases; bases outside gene matches: 2. This CDR3 spans 14 amino acids. Per germline, CDR1 MNHEY and CDR2 SMNVEV (reference sequence). For the CDR3, the DNA is TGTGCCAGCAGTTTCGGGACAGGGGGCAAAAAACTGTTTTTT. Its protein product is CASSFGTGGKKLFF.

This clone has only a few counts. The rearrangement uses TRBV6-1 and TRBJ1-6, with 8 nucleotides matching TRBD1. There are 15 residues in the CDR3. The V segment lost 5 bases and the J segment 9 bases; nucleotides outside the gene matches: 9. Germline-derived CDR1 and CDR2 are MNHNS and SASEGT. The CDR3 sequence: CASSSLDRAPSPLHF. The CDR3, as DNA: TGTGCCAGCAGTTCGCTGGACAGGGCCCCTTCACCCCTCCACTTT.

The CDR3 bases are TGTGCCAGCAGTTACTCGGGCAGACCTAATGAAAAACTGTTTTTT. Its protein is CASSYSGRPNEKLFF. This chain joins TRBV6-5 and TRBJ1-4; D remains unclear. The length of the CDR3 is 15 residues. Germline V gene lookup returns CDR1 MNHEY and CDR2 SVGAGI. Trimming shortened V by 0 bases and J by 3 bases, and 8 bases separated the two germline ends.